The 8 T cell receptor beta chains listed next were all sequenced from one sample in a study of blood T cell repertoires in COVID-19. Data came from immunoSEQ multiplex PCR; TCRdb stores just in-frame clones and leaves some out. Among 200,000 to 300,000 clones listed, 84% were seen once. Sequencing input: peripheral blood. The origin of the receptors is a human donor in a cohort sampled during active COVID-19.

This clone was seen a single time. The rearrangement joins TRBV2 to TRBJ1-2, with 8 bases fitting TRBD1. Germline V gene lookup returns CDR1 SNHLY and CDR2 FYNNEI. This CDR3 comprises 14 residues. V gave up 4 bases and J gave up 4 bases; unmatched junction bases: 5. This chain's CDR3 is CASSGRGLVYGYTF. The DNA for the CDR3 is TGTGCCAGCAGTGGCAGGGGGCTTGTCTATGGCTACACCTTC.

The rearrangement uses TRBV6-5 and TRBJ1-2, with D possibly matching TRBD1 (5 bases). The CDR3 sequence is 13 residues long. V lost 4 bases and J 4 bases, leaving 10 bases between the germline ends. From germline, CDR1 is MNHEY and CDR2 SVGAGI. The CDR3 sequence is CASSSDSRYGYTF. DNA of the CDR3: TGTGCCAGCAGTTCAGACAGCCGCTATGGCTACACCTTC.

This clone has just a few counts. For the CDR3, the DNA is TGTGCCAGCAGTTGGGGGCGCAATCAGCCCCAGCATTTT. It specifies CASSWGRNQPQHF. V is TRBV27 and J is TRBJ1-5; maybe TRBD1 (6 bases). This CDR3 has 13 residues. Per the germline V gene, CDR1 is MNHEY and CDR2 is SMNVEV (reference sequence). V lost 4 bases, J lost 2 bases, and 6 bases lay in between.

The chain links TRBV2 to TRBJ2-7, with D perhaps matching TRBD1 (6 bases). The V and J ends lost 2 bases and 5 bases respectively, with 13 bases between them. Germline assignment: CDR1 SNHLY and CDR2 FYNNEI. The CDR3 totals 14 residues. This chain's CDR3 is CASSEYRVGDEQYF. CDR3 sequence (DNA): TGTGCCAGCAGTGAATACAGGGTTGGCGACGAGCAGTACTTC. Complete variable domain (other parts from reference TRBV2 and TRBJ2-7): EPEVTQTPSHQVTQMGQEVILRCVPISNHLYFYWYRQILGQKVEFLVSFYNNEISEKSEIFDDQFSVERPDGSNFTLKIRSTKLEDSAMYFCASSEYRVGDEQYFGPGTRLTVT.

The chain has TRBV9 and TRBJ2-2; TRBD2 matches 13 bases. Germline CDR1 SGDLS, CDR2 YYNGEE. With 3 bases clipped from V and 6 bases from J, the junction kept 11 bases outside the gene matches. This CDR3 has 18 residues. CDR3 DNA: TGTGCCAGCAGCGCCGGACTAGCGGGAGAGTTTGGGGCCGGGGAGCTGTTTTTT. Translating it yields CASSAGLAGEFGAGELFF.

V and J are TRBV11-2 and TRBJ2-6; 10 bases map to TRBD2. Germline-derived CDR1 and CDR2 are SGHAT and FQNNGV. The CDR3 loop spans 18 amino acids. V lost 2 bases and J lost 0; bases outside the gene matches: 4. The chain's CDR3 is CASSLLAGALSGANVLTF. The CDR3 DNA follows: TGTGCCAGCAGCTTACTAGCGGGGGCCCTCTCTGGGGCCAACGTCCTGACTTTC.

The CDR3 DNA follows: TGTGCCAGCAGCTTAGATGGCAGTTATAATTCACCCCTCCACTTT. Translation: CASSLDGSYNSPLHF. The V gene is TRBV7-2, the J gene TRBJ1-6; unclear D gene. This CDR3 contains 15 residues. Trimming left V 1 base short and J 4 bases short, with 8 bases between. Germline CDR1 and CDR2: SGHTA and FQGNSA.

The genes are TRBV4-2 and TRBJ2-7; TRBD2 matches 16 bases. In germline, CDR1 is LGHNA, CDR2 YNFKEQ. The CDR3 has 19 residues. V was clipped by 0 bases and J by 0 bases; unmatched bases: 5. For the CDR3, the DNA is TGTGCCAGCAGCCAAGAACCGGGACTAGCGGGGGGGGGCTCCTACGAGCAGTACTTC. This gives the protein CASSQEPGLAGGGSYEQYF.